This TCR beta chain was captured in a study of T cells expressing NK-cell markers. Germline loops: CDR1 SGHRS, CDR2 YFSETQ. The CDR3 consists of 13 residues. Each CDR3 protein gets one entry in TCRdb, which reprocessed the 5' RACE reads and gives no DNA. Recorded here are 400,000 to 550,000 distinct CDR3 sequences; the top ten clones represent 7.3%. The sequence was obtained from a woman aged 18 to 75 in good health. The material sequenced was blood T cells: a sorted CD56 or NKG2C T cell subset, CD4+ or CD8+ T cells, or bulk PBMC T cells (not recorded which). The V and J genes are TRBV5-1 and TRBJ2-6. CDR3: CASSFGGANVLTF.